A selection of T cell receptor beta chains follows, all from one sample in a study of blood T cell repertoires in COVID-19. Repertoires were generated with immunoSEQ multiplex PCR, while TCRdb's copy carries only in-frame clones and drops some. The sample holds 55,000 to 80,000 clones, around 83% seen once. Sequenced sample: peripheral blood. These receptors originate from a man aged 45-60 years with active COVID-19. Each CDR3 is given with its conserved first and last residue. The order of the fields is CDR3 DNA, CDR3 protein, clone size, J gene, V gene, D gene. The D gene is left open where the match is weak. The size entry is marked missing in some rows and otherwise reads once, few, many or a size class.

TGCGCCAGCAGCGACCCCGAGGCTAACTATGGCTACACCTTC	CASSDPEANYGYTF	few	TRBJ1-2	TRBV5-1	NA
TGCGCCAGCAGCGGAGGGGGCCCGAACACTGAAGCTTTCTTT	CASSGGGPNTEAFF	NA	TRBJ1-1	TRBV5-1	TRBD1
TGTGCCAGCTCACTACAACCTGGCGAGCAGTACTTC	CASSLQPGEQYF	once	TRBJ2-7	TRBV18	NA
TGTGCCAGCAGTCCGCCGGGACAGGGGAGGTCAGATACGCAGTATTTT	CASSPPGQGRSDTQYF	NA	TRBJ2-3	TRBV27	TRBD1
TGTGCCAGCAGCTTGGCGTGGGCGGGAGCAGGCTACGAGCAGTACTTC	CASSLAWAGAGYEQYF	NA	TRBJ2-7	TRBV5-4	TRBD2
TGTGCCAGCAGGAGGCAACATGGGAGCTCCTACAATGAGCAGTTCTTC	CASRRQHGSSYNEQFF	NA	TRBJ2-1	TRBV27	NA
TGCGCCAGCAGCTTCCGTCCGCCGCCTAGAGGGGGACACACTGAAGCTTTCTTT	CASSFRPPPRGGHTEAFF	NA	TRBJ1-1	TRBV4-1	NA
TGTGCCAGCAGCTTAGGCAACACACAAGCTTTCTTT	CASSLGNTQAFF	NA	TRBJ1-1	TRBV11-3	NA
TGTGCCAGCAGCTTAGAAGGTCGGCTAGCGGGAAGAGGAGAGACCCAGTACTTC	CASSLEGRLAGRGETQYF	once	TRBJ2-5	TRBV7-2	TRBD2
TGTGCCAGCTCACCAGAGACAGACAATGAGCAGTTCTTC	CASSPETDNEQFF	once	TRBJ2-1	TRBV18	NA
TGTGCCAGCAGCTCTCCCGGGGGGGCAGATAGCAATCAGCCCCAGCATTTT	CASSSPGGADSNQPQHF	NA	TRBJ1-5	TRBV13	NA
TGTGCCAGTAGTATCCCCGGGAGCACAGATACGCAGTATTTT	CASSIPGSTDTQYF	NA	TRBJ2-3	TRBV19	NA
TGTGCCAGCAGCCAAGAAGCGGGAGGGCCAGATACGCAGTATTTT	CASSQEAGGPDTQYF	NA	TRBJ2-3	TRBV4-2	TRBD2
TGTGCCAGCAGCCCAAGGGGTTATAATTCACCCCTCCACTTT	CASSPRGYNSPLHF	NA	TRBJ1-6	TRBV9	NA
TGTGCCAGCAGCTTCCGTTGGGAGAACGAGCAGTACTTC	CASSFRWENEQYF	NA	TRBJ2-7	TRBV7-2	NA
TGTGCCAGTGCAGCGGGAGCGGCCGGGGAGCTGTTTTTT	CASAAGAAGELFF	once	TRBJ2-2	TRBV9	TRBD2
TGTGCCAGCAGCCAAGCCGACGGGACAGATAATCAGCCCCAGCATTTT	CASSQADGTDNQPQHF	few	TRBJ1-5	TRBV3-1/TRBV3-2	TRBD1
TGCAGTGCTAGTTCGCAGACGAACACCGGGGAGCTGTTTTTT	CSASSQTNTGELFF	NA	TRBJ2-2	TRBV20-1	NA
TGTGCCAGCAGCGTCGACTATAGCAATCAGCCCCAGCATTTT	CASSVDYSNQPQHF	NA	TRBJ1-5	TRBV9	NA
TGTGCCACCAGTCGACAGGGCGTCGGCTACACCTTC	CATSRQGVGYTF	NA	TRBJ1-2	TRBV15	TRBD1
TGTGCCAGCTCACCAGAGACAGGGGTAATTAATGAGCAGTTCTTC	CASSPETGVINEQFF	NA	TRBJ2-1	TRBV18	TRBD1
TGTGCCAGCAGCTTAGTATCGGCTAGCGGACACAATGAGCAGTTCTTC	CASSLVSASGHNEQFF	NA	TRBJ2-1	TRBV7-8	TRBD2
TGTGCCAGCAGTCAAGCAGTCACTAGCGGGTACGAGCAGTACTTC	CASSQAVTSGYEQYF	NA	TRBJ2-7	TRBV3-1/TRBV3-2	TRBD2
TGTGCCAGCAGCAACCCGACAGGGAGTGTCAATCAGCCCCAGCATTTT	CASSNPTGSVNQPQHF	once	TRBJ1-5	TRBV11-2	TRBD1
TGCGCCAGCAGCCCGTCCCCGAATCAGCCCCAGCATTTT	CASSPSPNQPQHF	few	TRBJ1-5	TRBV5-1	NA
TGTGCCAGCAGTTTCAGGAGGGGCGATGGCTACACCTTC	CASSFRRGDGYTF	NA	TRBJ1-2	TRBV28	NA
TGTGCCAGCAGTGATAAGATGCTAGCTCCGCCCAATGAGCAGTTCTTC	CASSDKMLAPPNEQFF	NA	TRBJ2-1	TRBV2	NA
TGTGCCCGCCGGACAGGGCCAAACAATAATTCACCCCTCCACTTT	CARRTGPNNNSPLHF	NA	TRBJ1-6	TRBV30	TRBD1
TGTGCCAGCAGAACCGGGGTTAACACTGAAGCTTTCTTT	CASRTGVNTEAFF	NA	TRBJ1-1	TRBV28	NA
TGTGCCAGCAGCTCGGGACAGATGAGGGCAGATACGCAGTATTTT	CASSSGQMRADTQYF	NA	TRBJ2-3	TRBV7-2	TRBD1
TGTGCCAGCAGCTTAGGACTAGCGGGGGGGGCCGATACGCAGTATTTT	CASSLGLAGGADTQYF	NA	TRBJ2-3	TRBV7-2	TRBD2
TGTGCCAGCAGTTACTCCAGCTACGGAGAGGGAGACACTGAAGCTTTCTTT	CASSYSSYGEGDTEAFF	NA	TRBJ1-1	TRBV6-7	NA
TGTGCCACCAGCAGAGATAGCTACGGGGAGCTGTTTTTT	CATSRDSYGELFF	many	TRBJ2-2	TRBV15	NA
TGCGCCAGCAGCCGCCGATCGCTCCCTCTAGCGAGCCGCACAGATACGCAGTATTTT	CASSRRSLPLASRTDTQYF	NA	TRBJ2-3	TRBV4-1	NA
TGTGCCAGCAGACGACAGGGGAACTATGGCTACACCTTC	CASRRQGNYGYTF	NA	TRBJ1-2	TRBV6-6	TRBD1
TGTGCCACCAGTCACCGGGACTCAATGACCAATGAGCAGTTCTTC	CATSHRDSMTNEQFF	NA	TRBJ2-1	TRBV24-1	NA
TGTGCCAGCAGCTTTTCAGGGTTGAGCTCTGGAAACACCATATATTTT	CASSFSGLSSGNTIYF	NA	TRBJ1-3	TRBV7-2	NA